These 3 T cell receptor beta chains share one sample of origin, sequenced in a study of blood T cell repertoires in COVID-19. Measured with immunoSEQ multiplex PCR; TCRdb has only the in-frame clones, and not every one. Found here are approximately 160,000 clones, about 86% of them singletons; the top ten hold 5.5% to 8%. Material for sequencing was peripheral blood. The receptors stem from a man aged 50-59 years with active or convalescent COVID-19.

The chain couples TRBV24-1 to TRBJ2-2; 12 bases match TRBD1. Per germline, CDR1 KGHDR and CDR2 SFDVKD. The trim removed 11 bases at V and 10 bases at J, leaving 7 bases unmatched. This CDR3 comprises 13 residues. As DNA, the CDR3 is TGTGCCAGCGGGACAGGGGGCTTGGAGGAGCTGTTTTTT. It encodes CASGTGGLEELFF.

V is TRBV13 and J is TRBJ2-1; 11 nucleotides match TRBD2. V lost 5 bases, J lost 7 bases, and 7 bases stayed unmatched. The germline gives CDR1 PRHDT, CDR2 FYEKMQ (reference sequence). The CDR3 contains 15 residues. CDR3: CASSDSGGAGNEQFF. The CDR3 nucleotides read TGTGCCAGCAGCGATAGCGGGGGGGCCGGGAATGAGCAGTTCTTC.

The chain links TRBV6-6 to TRBJ2-1; possible D gene TRBD1, 5 bases. This CDR3 has 13 amino acids. Trimming stripped 7 bases from V and 5 bases from J, with 12 bases between. Germline V gene lookup returns CDR1 MNHNY and CDR2 SVGAGI (reference sequence). The CDR3 DNA follows: TGTGCCAGCAAATTCGGACAAAACAATGAGCAGTTCTTC. This gives the protein CASKFGQNNEQFF.